This TCR beta chain was identified in a study of blood T cell repertoires in COVID-19. Study details: The United States, Italy and Spain supplied acute and convalescent COVID-19 samples. PBMCs, B-cell-depleted T cells, or T cells provided the cDNA or gDNA that made up the material.

Germline V gene data show CDR1 as SGHTA and CDR2 as FQGNSA. The V end was cut by 2 bases, the J end by 0 bases, with 21 bases between. The CDR3 runs 19 residues. Sequenced by immunoSEQ multiplex PCR; TCRdb stores in-frame clones only, minus some. Of around 150,000 clones in the sample, 70% to 90% were seen once. This clone has a count of ten or more. This clonotype was obtained from a man between 60 and 75 years old with acute or convalescent COVID-19. Sequencing used peripheral blood. V and J are TRBV7-2 and TRBJ2-3, with D perhaps matching TRBD2 (6 bases). CDR3 protein: CASSLYPGSFRPSTDTQYF. CDR3 coding DNA: TGTGCCAGCAGCTTATATCCCGGGAGCTTCCGACCTAGCACAGATACGCAGTATTTT.